This paragraph covers one T cell receptor (beta chain) sequence. Data came from immunoSEQ multiplex PCR; TCRdb stores just in-frame clones and leaves some out. This sample has a few hundred thousand clones, with over 90% found just once. This record belongs to a study of shared T cell receptors in the human thymus. This CDR3 spans 14 amino acids. Germline V CDR1 and CDR2: MDHEN, SYDVKM. Trimming took off 3 bases at V and 12 bases at J, with 21 bases between the two ends. The source of this sequence is a human donor. This chain uses TRBV28 with TRBJ2-7; no reliable D call. Sequences were obtained from thymocytes. The CDR3 region is CASSFMDIKLQAYF. The CDR3 nucleotides read TGTGCCAGCAGTTTTATGGATATAAAGCTCCAGGCGTACTTC. Combining the CDR3 with reference TRBV28 and TRBJ2-7 gives the whole variable domain DVKVTQSSRYLVKRTGEKVFLECVQDMDHENMFWYRQDPGLGLRLIYFSYDVKMKEKGDIPEGYSVSREKKERFSLILESASTNQTSMYLCASSFMDIKLQAYFGPGTRLTVT.